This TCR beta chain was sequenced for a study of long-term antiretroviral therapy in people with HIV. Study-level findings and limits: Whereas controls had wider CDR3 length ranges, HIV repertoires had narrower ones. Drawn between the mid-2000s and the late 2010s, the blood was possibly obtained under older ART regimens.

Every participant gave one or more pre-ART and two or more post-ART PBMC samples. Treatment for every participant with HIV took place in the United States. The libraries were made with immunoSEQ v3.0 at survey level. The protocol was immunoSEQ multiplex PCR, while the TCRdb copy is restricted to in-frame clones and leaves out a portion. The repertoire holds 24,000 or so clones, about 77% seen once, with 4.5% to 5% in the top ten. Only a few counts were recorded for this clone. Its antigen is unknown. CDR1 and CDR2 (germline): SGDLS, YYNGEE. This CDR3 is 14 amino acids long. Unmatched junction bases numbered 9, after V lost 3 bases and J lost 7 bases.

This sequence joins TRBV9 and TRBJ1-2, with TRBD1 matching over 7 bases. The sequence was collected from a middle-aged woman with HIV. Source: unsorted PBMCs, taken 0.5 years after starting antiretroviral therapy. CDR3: CASSGRQGGAGYTF. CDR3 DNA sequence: TGTGCCAGCAGCGGGCGACAGGGTGGTGCTGGCTACACCTTC.